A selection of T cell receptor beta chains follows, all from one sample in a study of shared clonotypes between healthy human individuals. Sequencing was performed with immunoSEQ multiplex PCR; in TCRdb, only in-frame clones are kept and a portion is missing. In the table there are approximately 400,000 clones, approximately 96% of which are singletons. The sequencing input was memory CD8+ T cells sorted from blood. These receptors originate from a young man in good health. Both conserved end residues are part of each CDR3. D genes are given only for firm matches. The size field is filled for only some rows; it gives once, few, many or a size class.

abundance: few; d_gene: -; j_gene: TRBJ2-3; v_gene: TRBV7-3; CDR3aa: CASSLNARDTQYF; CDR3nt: TGTGCCAGCAGCTTAAATGCCCGGGATACGCAGTATTTT
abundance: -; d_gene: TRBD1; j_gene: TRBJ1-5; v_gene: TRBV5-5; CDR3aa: CASSLGDRGDQPQHF; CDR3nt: TGTGCCAGCAGCTTGGGAGACAGGGGAGATCAGCCCCAGCATTTT
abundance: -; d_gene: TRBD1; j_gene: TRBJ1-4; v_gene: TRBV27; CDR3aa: CASSLKGAVNEKLFF; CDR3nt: TGTGCCAGCAGTTTAAAGGGGGCAGTTAATGAAAAACTGTTTTTT
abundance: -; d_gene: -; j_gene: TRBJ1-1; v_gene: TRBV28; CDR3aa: CASSRRGQTEAFF; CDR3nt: TGTGCCAGCAGTAGACGGGGGCAAACTGAAGCTTTCTTT
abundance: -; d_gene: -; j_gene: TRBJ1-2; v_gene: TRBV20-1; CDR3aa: CSARDSYGYTF; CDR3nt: TGCAGTGCTAGGGACAGCTATGGCTACACCTTC
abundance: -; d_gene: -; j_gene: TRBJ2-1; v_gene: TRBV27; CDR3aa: CASTSRISARPYNEQFF; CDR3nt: TGTGCCAGCACCTCCCGTATTTCCGCCAGGCCCTACAATGAGCAGTTCTTC
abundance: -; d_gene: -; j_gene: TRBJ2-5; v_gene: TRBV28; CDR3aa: CASRGSETKQETQYF; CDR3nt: TGTGCCAGCAGGGGATCGGAGACTAAACAAGAGACCCAGTACTTC
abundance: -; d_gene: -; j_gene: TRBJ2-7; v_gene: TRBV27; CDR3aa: CASSSDRYYEQYF; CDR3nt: TGTGCCAGCAGTTCGGACAGATACTACGAGCAGTACTTC
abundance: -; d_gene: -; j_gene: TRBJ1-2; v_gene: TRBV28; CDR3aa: CASSSGGYGYTF; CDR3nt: TGTGCCAGCAGTTCGGGCGGGTATGGCTACACCTTC
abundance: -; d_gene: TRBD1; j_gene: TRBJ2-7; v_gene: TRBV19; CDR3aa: CASSTPTGGYEQYF; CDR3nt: TGTGCCAGTAGTACACCGACAGGGGGCTACGAGCAGTACTTC
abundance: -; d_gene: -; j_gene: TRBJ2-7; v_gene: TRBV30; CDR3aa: CAWSDSLYEQYF; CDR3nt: TGTGCCTGGTCTGACAGCCTCTACGAGCAGTACTTC
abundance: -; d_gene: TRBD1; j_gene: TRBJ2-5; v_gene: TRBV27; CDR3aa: CASGGGQGRETQYF; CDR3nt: TGTGCCAGCGGTGGGGGACAGGGGAGGGAGACCCAGTACTTC
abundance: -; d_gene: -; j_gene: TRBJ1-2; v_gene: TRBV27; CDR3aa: CASRPLQGTNYGYTF; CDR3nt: TGTGCCAGCAGGCCCCTCCAGGGGACTAACTATGGCTACACCTTC
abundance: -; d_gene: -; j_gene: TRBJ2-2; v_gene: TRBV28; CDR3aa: CASLPLRGRFTGELFF; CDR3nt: TGTGCCAGCCTCCCACTCAGAGGCCGCTTTACCGGGGAGCTGTTTTTT
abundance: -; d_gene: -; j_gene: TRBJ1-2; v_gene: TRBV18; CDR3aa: CASSPQPQNYGYTF; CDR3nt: TGTGCCAGCTCACCACAGCCACAGAACTATGGCTACACCTTC
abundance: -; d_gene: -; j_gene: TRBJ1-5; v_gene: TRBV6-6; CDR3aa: CASSRERGNQPQHF; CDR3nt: TGTGCCAGCAGTAGAGAACGGGGGAATCAGCCCCAGCATTTT
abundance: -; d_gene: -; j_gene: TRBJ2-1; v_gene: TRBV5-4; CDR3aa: CASSLFQGGDNEQFF; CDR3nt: TGTGCCAGCAGCTTGTTTCAGGGCGGGGACAATGAGCAGTTCTTC
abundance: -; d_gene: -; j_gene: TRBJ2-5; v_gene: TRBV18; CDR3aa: CASSPPTAGPVQETQYF; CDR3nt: TGTGCCAGCTCACCACCTACGGCGGGACCTGTCCAAGAGACCCAGTACTTC
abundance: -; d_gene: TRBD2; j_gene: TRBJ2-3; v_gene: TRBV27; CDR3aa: CASSSETSSTDTQYF; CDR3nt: TGTGCCAGCAGTTCAGAGACTAGCAGCACAGATACGCAGTATTTT
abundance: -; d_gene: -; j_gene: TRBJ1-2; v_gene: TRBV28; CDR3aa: CASSTHTGEGYTF; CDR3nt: TGTGCCAGCAGCACGCACACGGGGGAAGGCTACACCTTC
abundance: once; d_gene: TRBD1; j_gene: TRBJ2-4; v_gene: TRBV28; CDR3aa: CASSLPGTGRNIQYF; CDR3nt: TGTGCCAGCAGTTTACCCGGGACAGGGAGGAACATTCAGTACTTC
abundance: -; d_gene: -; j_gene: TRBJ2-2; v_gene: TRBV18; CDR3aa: CASSPPGPVPGELFF; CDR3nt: TGTGCCAGCTCACCACCCGGGCCCGTGCCCGGGGAGCTGTTTTTT
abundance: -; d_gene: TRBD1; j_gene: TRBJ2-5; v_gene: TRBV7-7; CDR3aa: CASSLEWGQGETQYF; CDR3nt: TGTGCTAGCAGCTTAGAGTGGGGACAGGGGGAGACCCAGTACTTC
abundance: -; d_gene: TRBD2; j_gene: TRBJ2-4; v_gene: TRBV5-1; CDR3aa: CASSRTPGLGPIQYF; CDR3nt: TGCGCCAGCAGTCGGACACCGGGACTAGGCCCCATTCAGTACTTC
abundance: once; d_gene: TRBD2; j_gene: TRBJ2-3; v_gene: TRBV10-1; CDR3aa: CASSLGLAGSKDTQYF; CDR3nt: TGCGCCAGCAGTTTAGGACTAGCGGGAAGTAAGGATACGCAGTATTTT
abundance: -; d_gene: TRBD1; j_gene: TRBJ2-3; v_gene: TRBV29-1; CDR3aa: CSVGTGADTQYF; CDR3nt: TGCAGCGTGGGGACAGGGGCAGATACGCAGTATTTT
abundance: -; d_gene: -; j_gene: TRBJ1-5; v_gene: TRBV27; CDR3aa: CASSLTQPVYRALSLPQHF; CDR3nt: TGTGCCAGCAGTTTAACACAACCCGTATACAGGGCTCTGAGTCTGCCCCAGCATTTT
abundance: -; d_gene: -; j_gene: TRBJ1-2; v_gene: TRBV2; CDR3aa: CASSLTPSQVYGYTF; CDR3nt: TGTGCCAGCAGTTTAACGCCCTCCCAGGTCTATGGCTACACCTTC
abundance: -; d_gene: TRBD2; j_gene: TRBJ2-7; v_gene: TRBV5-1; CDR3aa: CASSLGTSGRFSYEQYF; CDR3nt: TGCGCCAGCAGCCTCGGGACTAGCGGGAGGTTCTCCTACGAGCAGTACTTC
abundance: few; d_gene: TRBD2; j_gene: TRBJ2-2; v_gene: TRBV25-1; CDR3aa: CASSRTSGTTGELFF; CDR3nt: TGTGCCAGCAGTAGGACTAGCGGGACCACCGGGGAGCTGTTTTTT
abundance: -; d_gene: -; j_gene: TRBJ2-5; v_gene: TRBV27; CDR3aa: CAVAGRGRETQYF; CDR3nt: TGTGCCGTCGCTGGACGGGGCCGGGAGACCCAGTACTTC
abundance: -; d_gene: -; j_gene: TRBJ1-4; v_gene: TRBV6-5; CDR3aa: CASSYSNQFNEKLFF; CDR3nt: TGTGCCAGCAGTTACTCGAACCAGTTTAATGAAAAACTGTTTTTT
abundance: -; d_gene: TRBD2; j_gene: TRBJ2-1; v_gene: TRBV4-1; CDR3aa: CASSHFPGLAVYNEQFF; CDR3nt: TGCGCCAGCAGCCACTTCCCCGGACTAGCTGTATACAATGAGCAGTTCTTC
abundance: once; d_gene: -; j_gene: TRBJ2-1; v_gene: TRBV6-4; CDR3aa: CASSEFSGGANEQFF; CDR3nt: TGTGCCAGCAGTGAATTTAGTGGGGGTGCAAATGAGCAGTTCTTC
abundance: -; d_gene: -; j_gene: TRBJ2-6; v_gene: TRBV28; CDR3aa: CASSFPRGVSGANVLTF; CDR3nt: TGTGCCAGCAGTTTTCCTCGGGGAGTTTCTGGGGCCAACGTCCTGACTTTC
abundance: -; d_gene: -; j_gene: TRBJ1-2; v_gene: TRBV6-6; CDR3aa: CASSFHRDGYTF; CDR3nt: TGTGCCAGCAGTTTTCACAGGGATGGCTACACCTTC
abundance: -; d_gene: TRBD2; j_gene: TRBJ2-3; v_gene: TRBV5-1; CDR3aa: CASSLAGTDTQYF; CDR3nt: TGCGCCAGCAGCTTAGCGGGGACAGATACGCAGTATTTT